The present T cell receptor (beta chain) was sequenced within a study of blood T cell repertoires in COVID-19. Study details: Acute and convalescent COVID-19 specimens originated in the United States, Italy and Spain.

The table came from immunoSEQ multiplex PCR; TCRdb's copy has only in-frame clones and leaves some out. The sample consists of tens of thousands of clones, about 79% of them appearing once. The CDR3 runs to 18 residues. The V and J genes are TRBV21-1 and TRBJ2-1; TRBD2 is taken as the D call from the table, unchecked against the DNA. TRBV21-1 is noted as a pseudogene. Sequencing used peripheral blood. The receptor was isolated from a man between 65 and 79 years old with acute or convalescent COVID-19. CDR3 DNA: TGTGCCAGCAGCAAAGCGGAGAACCCCCAAAAATGCTACAATGAGCAGTTCTTC. Protein product: CASSKAENPQKCYNEQFF.